A selection of T cell receptor beta chains follows, all from one sample in a study of lymphopenia after photon versus proton radiotherapy. Method: immunoSEQ multiplex PCR; TCRdb's copy keeps in-frame clones and lacks some. The sample has fewer than 25,000 clones, more than 80% seen once; the top ten hold roughly 23%. Sequences were derived from peripheral blood, sampled from a patient treated with photon-based radiotherapy. The source of these receptors is a man aged 40-49 years with gastric cancer. CDR3s include the opening cysteine and the closing phenylalanine or tryptophan. A D gene is named only where the DNA matches it firmly. A row's size may be missing; if present it is once, few, many or a size class.

j_call v_call d_call clone_size cdr3_nt cdr3_aa
TRBJ2-5 TRBV4-1 TRBD1 once TGCGCCAGCAGCCATTTGCCCGGGACAGGGGGCTGGGAGACCCAGTACTTC CASSHLPGTGGWETQYF
TRBJ1-2 TRBV2 TRBD1 few TGTGCCAGCAACCCCGACAGGGGTCGGGGCTACACCTTC CASNPDRGRGYTF
TRBJ2-5 TRBV6-6 NA NA TGTGCCAGCAGTTACTCCCAGTCCCAAGAGACCCAGTACTTC CASSYSQSQETQYF
TRBJ2-1 TRBV6-1 NA NA TGTGCCAGCAGTCCGAACGGTAATAATGAGCAGTTCTTC CASSPNGNNEQFF
TRBJ1-5 TRBV6-1 NA NA TGTGCCAGCAGTGGATATAGTAGGAGCAATCAGCCCCAGCATTTT CASSGYSRSNQPQHF
TRBJ2-1 TRBV30 NA NA TGTGCCTTGGAGGGTGGGGGGTACAATGAGCAGTTCTTC CALEGGGYNEQFF
TRBJ2-2 TRBV12-5 NA few TGTGCTAGTGGTGAGGGGCCCAAGAACACCGGGGAGCTGTTTTTT CASGEGPKNTGELFF
TRBJ1-5 TRBV27 NA NA TGTGCCAGCAGTCCCCTCCCCTCGAATCAGCCCCAGCATTTT CASSPLPSNQPQHF
TRBJ2-7 TRBV9 NA few TGTGCCAGCAGCGAGGGGAGCTCCTACGAGCAGTACTTC CASSEGSSYEQYF
TRBJ1-4 TRBV5-4 TRBD1 once TGTGCCAGCAGCCCCGGAGGGACAGGGACTGAAAAACTGTTTTTT CASSPGGTGTEKLFF
TRBJ1-6 TRBV19 NA NA TGTGCCAGTAGTACCCGGGACGGCTATAATTCACCCCTCCACTTT CASSTRDGYNSPLHF
TRBJ1-5 TRBV7-2 NA NA TGTGCCAGCACCACCGGCATCAATCAGCCCCAGCATTTT CASTTGINQPQHF
TRBJ1-4 TRBV27 NA NA TGTGCCAGCAGTCCCTTGACAGGCCGTCGGCTGTTTTTT CASSPLTGRRLFF
TRBJ2-7 TRBV11-2 TRBD1 NA TGTGCCAGCACACCGGGACAGGGGGCCTACGAGCAGTACTTC CASTPGQGAYEQYF
TRBJ1-5 TRBV28 NA NA TGTGCCAGCAGTTTAAGGGTAGGGCCCCAGCATTTT CASSLRVGPQHF
TRBJ2-7 TRBV5-1 NA NA TGCGCCAGCAGCGAGGACACGGACTCCTACGAGCAGTACTTC CASSEDTDSYEQYF
TRBJ1-2 TRBV11-3 TRBD1 NA TGTGCCAGCAGCTTAGGTCAGGGCACAGGGGGCAAAGCTAACTATGGCTACACCTTC CASSLGQGTGGKANYGYTF
TRBJ1-2 TRBV19 NA NA TGTGCCAGTAAGGGGGGCGGCTATGGCTACACCTTC CASKGGGYGYTF
TRBJ1-3 TRBV19 NA NA TGTGCCAGTAGTCCACACAGGACCTCTGGAAACACCATATATTTT CASSPHRTSGNTIYF
TRBJ2-5 TRBV4-1 TRBD1 NA TGCGCCAGCAGCGCAGGACAGGGGGGTAGAGAGACCCAGTACTTC CASSAGQGGRETQYF
TRBJ1-1 TRBV27 NA NA TGTGCCACCAAGAGGATCCCAATTGAGAACACTGAAGCTTTCTTT CATKRIPIENTEAFF
TRBJ2-2 TRBV4-1 NA NA TGCGCCAGCAGCCAAGATTACACCGGGGAGCTGTTTTTT CASSQDYTGELFF
TRBJ1-3 TRBV5-4 NA NA TGTGCCAGCAGCTCCCCCCGTACAGGGTTCTCTGGAAACACCATATATTTT CASSSPRTGFSGNTIYF
TRBJ1-1 TRBV18 NA NA TGTGCCAGCTCCGCGGGGGTTGGGAACACTGAAGCTTTCTTT CASSAGVGNTEAFF
TRBJ1-2 TRBV6-1 NA few TGTGCCAGCAGGATAGGGATGAACTATGGCTACACCTTC CASRIGMNYGYTF
TRBJ1-1 TRBV4-1 NA NA TGCGCCAGCAGCCAAGAAGCGGGACGGACGACTGAAGCTTTCTTT CASSQEAGRTTEAFF
TRBJ1-3 TRBV29-1 NA NA TGCAGCGTTGAAGTTGGAGGACACACCATATATTTT CSVEVGGHTIYF
TRBJ1-6 TRBV29-1 TRBD1 NA TGCAGCGTCGCCCTGACAGGGGGGGATTCACCCCTCCACTTT CSVALTGGDSPLHF
TRBJ2-5 TRBV11-2 NA once TGTGCCAGCAGCATTGGGACGACTCCCCACCAAGAGACCCAGTACTTC CASSIGTTPHQETQYF
TRBJ1-5 TRBV21-1 NA once TGTGCCAGCAGCCTGGACTGGGGTAGCAATCAGCCCCAGCATTTT CASSLDWGSNQPQHF
TRBJ2-7 TRBV7-3 NA NA TGTGCCAGCAGCTTAACCCCTTTTACAGGGACCTACGAGCAGTACTTC CASSLTPFTGTYEQYF
TRBJ1-1 TRBV5-1 NA NA TGCGCCAGCAGCTTTACAGGGACCATGAACACTGAAGCTTTCTTT CASSFTGTMNTEAFF
TRBJ1-3 TRBV9 NA NA TGTGCCAGCAGCGCAGAGGTCCAGGGGCTTGGAAACACCATATATTTT CASSAEVQGLGNTIYF
TRBJ1-1 TRBV29-1 NA NA TGCAGCGTTGAACCAAGGCTGAACACTGAAGCTTTCTTT CSVEPRLNTEAFF
TRBJ2-4 TRBV5-1 TRBD1 NA TGCGCCAGCAGCTTGGGGCCTCCGGGACAGGGGAACCCACAGTACTTC CASSLGPPGQGNPQYF
TRBJ2-2 TRBV19 NA NA TGTGCCACCGCCCCCCAGACAGCGCCCGGGGAGCTGTTTTTT CATAPQTAPGELFF
TRBJ2-2 TRBV6-5 TRBD1 NA TGTGCCAGCAGTCGAGTGCAGGGGGACACCGGGGAGCTGTTTTTT CASSRVQGDTGELFF
TRBJ1-1 TRBV2 TRBD1 NA TGTGCCAGCAGTCGGGACAGCTCTAACACTGAAGCTTTCTTT CASSRDSSNTEAFF
TRBJ2-5 TRBV9 NA few TGTGCCAGCAGCGTAGGTAATAGCGTGGAGACCCAGTACTTC CASSVGNSVETQYF
TRBJ2-3 TRBV13 TRBD2 NA TGTGCCAGCAGCTCCCTCGGGGCGGGGGGGCCCGGCACAGATACGCAGTATTTT CASSSLGAGGPGTDTQYF
TRBJ2-5 TRBV29-1 TRBD1 once TGCAGCGGTACCGGGACAGGGTTTCAGACCCAGTACTTC CSGTGTGFQTQYF
TRBJ1-1 TRBV4-3 NA NA TGCGCCAGCAGCCAAGACCGGGGTGGTTGGACTGAAGCTTTCTTT CASSQDRGGWTEAFF